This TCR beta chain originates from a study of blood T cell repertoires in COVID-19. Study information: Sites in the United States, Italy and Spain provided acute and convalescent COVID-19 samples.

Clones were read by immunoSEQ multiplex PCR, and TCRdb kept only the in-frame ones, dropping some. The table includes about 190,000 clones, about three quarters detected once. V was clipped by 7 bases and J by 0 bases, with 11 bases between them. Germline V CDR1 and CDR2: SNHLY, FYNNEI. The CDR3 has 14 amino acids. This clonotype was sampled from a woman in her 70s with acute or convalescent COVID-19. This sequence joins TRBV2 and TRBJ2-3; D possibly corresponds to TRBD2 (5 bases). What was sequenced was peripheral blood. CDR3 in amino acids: CASKEDLSTDTQYF. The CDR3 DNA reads TGTGCCAGCAAGGAGGACCTTAGCACAGATACGCAGTATTTT.